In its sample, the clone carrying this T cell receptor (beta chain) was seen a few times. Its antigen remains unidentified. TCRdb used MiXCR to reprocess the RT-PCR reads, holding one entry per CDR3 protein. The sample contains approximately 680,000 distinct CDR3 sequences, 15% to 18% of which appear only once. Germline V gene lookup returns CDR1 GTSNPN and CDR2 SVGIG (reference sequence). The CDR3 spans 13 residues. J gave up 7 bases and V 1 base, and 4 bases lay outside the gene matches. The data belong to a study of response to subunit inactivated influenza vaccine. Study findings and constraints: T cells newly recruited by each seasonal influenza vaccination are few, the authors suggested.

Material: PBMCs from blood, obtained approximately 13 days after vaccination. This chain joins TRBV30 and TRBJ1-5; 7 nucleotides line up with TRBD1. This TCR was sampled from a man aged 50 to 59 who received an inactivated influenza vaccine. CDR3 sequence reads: CAWSGAGGQPQHF. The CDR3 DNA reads TGTGCCTGGAGTGGGGCAGGGGGGCAGCCCCAGCATTTT.